Each of the 7 T cell receptor beta chains below was sequenced from the same sample in a study of blood T cell repertoires in COVID-19. Generated by immunoSEQ multiplex PCR, the TCRdb table keeps only in-frame clones and is missing some. The sample holds tens of thousands of clones; over 65% are singletons and the top ten take roughly 10%. Input material: peripheral blood. These TCRs come from a woman aged 70-85 years with acute or convalescent COVID-19.

The gene calls are TRBV24-1 and TRBJ2-2, with 10 positions matching TRBD1. This CDR3 region has 17 residues. V shed 3 bases, J shed 4 bases, and the junction held 7 bases outside the gene matches. CDR1 and CDR2 from the germline V gene are KGHDR and SFDVKD. The CDR3 region is CATSDQGRTGGTGELFF. The CDR3 DNA is TGTGCCACCAGTGATCAGGGTAGGACAGGGGGCACCGGGGAGCTGTTTTTT.

The rearrangement links TRBV6-5 to TRBJ1-3; 7 nucleotides align to TRBD1. The CDR3 has 15 residues. Trimming took 5 bases from V and 5 from J; bases not matched to a gene: 9. CDR1 and CDR2 from the germline V gene are MNHEY and SVGAGI. The CDR3 DNA reads as TGTGCCAGCAGTCCCGAGACAGGGTTGCGAAACACCATATATTTT. It codes for CASSPETGLRNTIYF.

The chain employs TRBV7-2 and TRBJ1-5, with D maybe TRBD1 (5 bases). V lost 2 bases, J lost 3 bases, and 8 bases lay in between. The CDR3 length is 14 residues. Germline lookup yields CDR1 SGHTA and CDR2 FQGNSA. The CDR3 loop reads CASSLWGFNQPQHF. The CDR3 DNA reads TGTGCCAGCAGCTTATGGGGCTTCAATCAGCCCCAGCATTTT.

This clone has just one count. The V and J genes are TRBV7-2 and TRBJ1-5, with TRBD1 matching over 8 bases. After removal of 6 bases from V and 5 bases from J, the junction contained 9 bases not matched to a gene. CDR1 is SGHTA and CDR2 is FQGNSA in the germline V gene. The CDR3 consists of 15 residues. The chain's CDR3 is CASRLTGGTYQPQHF. CDR3 sequence (DNA): TGTGCCAGCAGGTTAACAGGGGGGACATATCAGCCCCAGCATTTT.

V and J are TRBV3-1 (or the pseudogene TRBV3-2) and TRBJ1-5, with D possibly being TRBD1 (5 bases). Germline CDR1 reads LGHDT; CDR2 reads YNNKEL (reference sequence). The CDR3 totals 15 residues. V lost 0 bases and J 7 bases, leaving 13 bases between the germline ends. CDR3 sequence: CASSQDSGGGQPQHF. The CDR3 coding sequence is TGTGCCAGCAGCCAAGATTCGGGGGGGGGACAGCCCCAGCATTTT.

This chain joins TRBV5-1 and TRBJ2-7; D perhaps matches TRBD2 (6 bases). V shed 4 bases and J shed 0 bases, with 17 bases lying between them. The CDR3 loop spans 16 amino acids. Germline CDR1 SGHRS, CDR2 YFSETQ. The CDR3 loop reads CASSESGTPRSYEQYF. As DNA, the CDR3 is TGCGCCAGCAGCGAATCCGGGACTCCGCGCTCCTACGAGCAGTACTTC.

The CDR3 DNA reads TGTGCCAGCAGCCCTGGGCCAGCTACGTCAGGACAAGAGACCCAGTACTTC. Its translation: CASSPGPATSGQETQYF. The chain combines TRBV5-4 with TRBJ2-5; D uncertain. The V gene lost 4 bases and the J gene lost 2 bases, with 21 bases spanning the gap. This CDR3 is 17 amino acids long. Germline CDR1 and CDR2: SGHNT and YYREEE (reference sequence). Full variable domain (missing parts from reference TRBV5-4 and TRBJ2-5): ETGVTQSPTHLIKTRGQQVTLRCSSQSGHNTVSWYQQALGQGPQFIFQYYREEENGRGNFPPRFSGLQFPNYSSELNVNALELDDSALYLCASSPGPATSGQETQYFGPGTRLLVL.